This is a list of T cell receptor beta chains from one sample in a study of T cell repertoires and HLA-DP antigens. Antigens of these TCRs are unknown. Clones were sequenced by immunoSEQ multiplex PCR, and TCRdb holds only the in-frame ones, with some missing. The data show some 110,000 clones, around 93% seen once. The sample was CD4+ T cells from PBMCs. The receptors shown here come from a woman younger than 35 in good health and CMV-seronegative. Both conserved end residues are part of each CDR3. A D gene is named only where the DNA matches it firmly. Only part of the rows carry a size: once, few, many, or a class if the clone is expanded.

>TRBV27|NA|TRBJ2-1|NA
CASSSSTGTRDSSSEQFF
TGTGCCAGCAGTTCCTCGACAGGGACGCGGGATAGTTCGAGCGAGCAGTTCTTC
>TRBV11-1|NA|TRBJ2-1|TRBD2
CASSPRLAGYNEQFF
TGTGCCAGCAGCCCGAGACTAGCGGGGTACAATGAGCAGTTCTTC
>TRBV9|NA|TRBJ1-6|TRBD1
CASSLRQGGNSPLHF
TGTGCCAGCAGCTTACGACAGGGTGGCAATTCACCCCTCCACTTT
>TRBV28|NA|TRBJ1-2|NA
CASSLGGYGYTF
TGTGCCAGCAGTTTAGGGGGTTATGGCTACACCTTC
>TRBV18|NA|TRBJ1-2|NA
CASSLYTAERNGYTF
TGTGCCAGCTCACTCTACACGGCCGAGAGGAATGGCTACACCTTC
>TRBV28|NA|TRBJ1-1|TRBD1
CASSLSGQGAFGTEAFF
TGTGCCAGCAGTCTTTCAGGGCAGGGGGCATTTGGGACTGAAGCTTTCTTT
>TRBV12-5|NA|TRBJ2-4|NA
CASGLGPGAGNKNIQYF
TGTGCTAGTGGTTTGGGACCCGGGGCGGGGAACAAAAACATTCAGTACTTC
>TRBV28|once|TRBJ1-3|NA
CASSLLLGGSQSSGNTIYF
TGTGCCAGCAGTTTATTATTAGGAGGCAGCCAGAGCTCTGGAAACACCATATATTTT
>TRBV4-1|NA|TRBJ2-5|NA
CASSPLIKTARYVLETQYF
TGCGCCAGCAGCCCGCTAATTAAGACCGCGCGATATGTATTGGAGACCCAGTACTTC
>TRBV2|once|TRBJ2-5|TRBD2
CASRGLSGRASVETQYF
TGTGCCAGCAGAGGACTTAGCGGGAGGGCCTCAGTAGAGACCCAGTACTTC
>TRBV4-1|NA|TRBJ1-5|NA
CASSRGEYQPQHF
TGCGCCAGCAGCCGGGGGGAGTATCAGCCCCAGCATTTT